This T cell receptor beta chain was sequenced in a study of cytomegalovirus exposure and HLA in healthy donors. General observations from the study: Follow-up analysis found HLA locus-dependent TCR association rates, highest for DRB1 and lowest for HLA-C. 87-base-pair reads could not separate some V segments, including TRBV6-2 and TRBV6-3.

The CDR3 sequence is 13 residues long. CDR1 is GTSNPN, CDR2 SVGIG, per germline (reference sequence). V shed 0 bases and J 10 bases; nucleotides not matched to a gene: 4. On this clone itself: Antigen unknown.

13 Jbeta primers and 60 Vbeta primers were used for the PCR. Sequenced by immunoSEQ multiplex PCR; TCRdb stores in-frame clones only, minus some. The table shows under 150,000 clones, with more than 70% occurring only once. Healthy bone marrow donors supplied every sample. Specimen: PBMCs. The sequence derives from a woman aged 40 to 50 in good health and CMV-seronegative. The chain joins TRBV30 to TRBJ2-3; TRBD2 aligns across 10 bases. CDR3 amino acids: CAWSVGLAGAQYF. The DNA for the CDR3 is TGTGCCTGGAGTGTGGGGCTAGCGGGGGCGCAGTATTTT. Drawing the rest from reference TRBV30 and TRBJ2-3, the complete variable domain is SQTIHQWPATLVQPVGSPLSLECTVEGTSNPNLYWYRQAAGRGLQLLFYSVGIGQISSEVPQNLSASRPQDRQFILSSKKLLLSDSGFYLCAWSVGLAGAQYFGPGTRLTVL.